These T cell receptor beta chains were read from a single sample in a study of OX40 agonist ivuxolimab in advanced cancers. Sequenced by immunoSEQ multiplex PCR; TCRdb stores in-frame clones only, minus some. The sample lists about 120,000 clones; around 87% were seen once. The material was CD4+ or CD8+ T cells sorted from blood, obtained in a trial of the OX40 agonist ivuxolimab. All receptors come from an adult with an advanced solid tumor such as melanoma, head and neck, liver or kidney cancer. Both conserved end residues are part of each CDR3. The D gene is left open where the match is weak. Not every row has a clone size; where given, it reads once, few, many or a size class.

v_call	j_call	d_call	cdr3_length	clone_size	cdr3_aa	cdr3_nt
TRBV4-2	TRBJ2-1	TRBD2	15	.	CASSQNSGGRSEQFF	TGTGCCAGCAGCCAAAATTCGGGGGGGCGGAGTGAGCAGTTCTTC
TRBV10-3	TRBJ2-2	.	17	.	CAIFRRSGSTNTGELFF	TGTGCCATCTTCAGACGTTCCGGGTCAACGAACACCGGGGAGCTGTTTTTT
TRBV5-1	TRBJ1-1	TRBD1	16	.	CASSQRQRTGGTEAFF	TGCGCCAGCAGCCAGAGACAGAGAACAGGGGGCACTGAAGCTTTCTTT
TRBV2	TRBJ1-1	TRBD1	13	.	CASGQGLNTEAFF	TGTGCCAGCGGACAGGGGCTGAACACTGAAGCTTTCTTT
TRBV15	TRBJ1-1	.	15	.	CATSRDRQENTEAFF	TGTGCCACCAGCAGAGATCGGCAGGAAAACACTGAAGCTTTCTTT
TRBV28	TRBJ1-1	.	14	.	CASSLIRLNTEAFF	TGTGCCAGCAGTTTAATACGGTTGAACACTGAAGCTTTCTTT
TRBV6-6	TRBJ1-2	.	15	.	CASSYSGVSGGTITF	TGTGCCAGCAGTTACTCGGGGGTTTCGGGCGGGACGATCACCTTC
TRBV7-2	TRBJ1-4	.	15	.	CASSVQQGRSEKLFF	TGTGCCAGCAGCGTCCAACAGGGCAGGAGTGAAAAACTGTTTTTT
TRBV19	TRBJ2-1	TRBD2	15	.	CASSGLAGFYNEQFF	TGTGCCAGTAGCGGACTAGCGGGGTTCTACAATGAGCAGTTCTTC
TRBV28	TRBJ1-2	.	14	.	CASNGGPVLIGYTF	TGTGCCAGCAACGGGGGTCCGGTTTTGATTGGCTACACCTTC
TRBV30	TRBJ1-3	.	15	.	CAWSLTRDRWNTIYF	TGTGCCTGGAGTCTCACCCGGGATAGATGGAACACCATATATTTT
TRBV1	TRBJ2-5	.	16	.	CTSSLAGGHPQETQYF	TGCACCAGCAGCCTGGCGGGGGGACACCCACAAGAGACCCAGTACTTC
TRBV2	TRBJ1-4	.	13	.	CASTGETNEKLFF	TGTGCCAGCACAGGGGAAACTAATGAAAAACTGTTTTTT
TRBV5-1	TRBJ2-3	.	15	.	CASSFFRGSTDTQYF	TGCGCCAGCAGCTTCTTCCGCGGCAGCACAGATACGCAGTATTTT
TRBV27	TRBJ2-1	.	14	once	CASSLSNNYNEQFF	TGTGCCAGCAGTTTATCGAACAACTACAATGAGCAGTTCTTC
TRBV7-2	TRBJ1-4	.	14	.	CASSSRGGGWELFF	TGTGCCAGCAGCTCCCGTGGAGGGGGATGGGAACTGTTTTTT
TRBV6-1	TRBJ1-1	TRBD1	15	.	CASSEGTTGGTEAFF	TGTGCCAGCAGTGAAGGGACGACAGGGGGCACTGAAGCTTTCTTT
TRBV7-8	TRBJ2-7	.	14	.	CASSAFRNSYEQYF	TGTGCCAGCAGCGCCTTCAGGAATTCCTACGAGCAGTACTTC